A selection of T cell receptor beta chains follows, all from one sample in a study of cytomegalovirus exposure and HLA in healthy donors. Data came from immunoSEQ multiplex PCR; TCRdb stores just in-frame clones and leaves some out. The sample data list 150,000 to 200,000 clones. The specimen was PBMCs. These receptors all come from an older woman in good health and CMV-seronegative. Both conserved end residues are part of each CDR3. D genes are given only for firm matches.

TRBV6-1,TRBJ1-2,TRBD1,CASSEDRGYGYTF,TGTGCCAGCAGTGAGGACAGGGGCTATGGCTACACCTTC
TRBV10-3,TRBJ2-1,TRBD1,CAIRAGQGFNEQFF,TGTGCCATCAGGGCGGGACAGGGGTTCAATGAGCAGTTCTTC
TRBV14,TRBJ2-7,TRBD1,CASSQVRTGGRLEQYF,TGTGCCAGCAGCCAAGTCAGGACAGGGGGCCGTCTCGAGCAGTACTTC
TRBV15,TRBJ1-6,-,CATSRTRDSPLHF,TGTGCCACCAGCAGAACTCGCGATTCACCCCTCCACTTT
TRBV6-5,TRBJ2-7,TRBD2,CASSQYSGSTYEQYF,TGTGCCAGCAGCCAATATAGCGGGTCGACCTACGAGCAGTACTTC
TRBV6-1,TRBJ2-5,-,CASSPALVEQYF,TGTGCCAGCAGTCCAGCTCTCGTGGAGCAGTACTTC
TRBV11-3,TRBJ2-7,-,CASSPYPRIGDEQYF,TGTGCCAGCAGCCCCTACCCTAGGATAGGTGACGAGCAGTACTTC
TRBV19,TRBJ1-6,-,CASSIQVGSSYNSPLHF,TGTGCCAGTAGTATTCAAGTAGGGAGCTCCTATAATTCACCCCTCCACTTT
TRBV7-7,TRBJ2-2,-,CASSLGVADTGELFF,TGTGCCAGCAGCTTAGGGGTAGCGGACACCGGGGAGCTGTTTTTT
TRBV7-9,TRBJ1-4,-,CASSLAEGVNEKLFF,TGTGCCAGCAGCTTAGCAGAGGGCGTTAATGAAAAACTGTTTTTT
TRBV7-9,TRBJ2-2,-,CASSPPGGNRGTGELFF,TGTGCCAGCAGCCCCCCAGGAGGGAATCGGGGCACCGGGGAGCTGTTTTTT
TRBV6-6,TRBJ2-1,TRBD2,CASSYPGLARGNEQFF,TGTGCCAGCAGTTACCCGGGACTAGCGAGGGGCAATGAGCAGTTCTTC
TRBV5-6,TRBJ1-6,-,CASSLGQPNSPLHF,TGTGCCAGCAGCCTGGGACAACCGAATTCACCCCTCCACTTT
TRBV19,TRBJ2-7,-,CASSRRARAHLGYYEQYF,TGTGCCAGTAGCCGCCGGGCCAGGGCCCATCTGGGCTACTACGAGCAGTACTTC
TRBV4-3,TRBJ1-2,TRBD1,CASSQGGTGNYGYTF,TGCGCCAGCAGCCAAGGAGGGACAGGGAACTATGGCTACACCTTC
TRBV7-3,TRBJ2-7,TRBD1,CASSLRQGSPQYF,TGTGCCAGCAGCTTGCGACAGGGCTCTCCCCAGTACTTC
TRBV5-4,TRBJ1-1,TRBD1,CASSPTGGRTEAFF,TGTGCCAGCAGCCCGACAGGGGGCCGGACTGAAGCTTTCTTT
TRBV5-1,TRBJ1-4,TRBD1,CASSLGYRTGVAEKLFF,TGCGCCAGCAGCTTGGGATACCGGACAGGGGTGGCTGAAAAACTGTTTTTT
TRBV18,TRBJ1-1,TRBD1,CASRGQHSNMNTEAFF,TGTGCCAGCCGGGGACAGCACTCTAATATGAACACTGAAGCTTTCTTT
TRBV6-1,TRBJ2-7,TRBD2,CASISWGGGTYEQYF,TGTGCCAGCATCTCATGGGGCGGGGGGACCTACGAGCAGTACTTC
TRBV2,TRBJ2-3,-,CASSDRTRDTQYF,TGTGCCAGCAGTGACCGAACGCGAGATACGCAGTATTTT
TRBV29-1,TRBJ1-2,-,CSVELQGIYGYTF,TGCAGCGTTGAGCTACAGGGCATCTATGGCTACACCTTC
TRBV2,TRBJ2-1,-,CASSQGVRGNEQFF,TGTGCCAGCTCCCAGGGGGTGCGGGGCAATGAGCAGTTCTTC
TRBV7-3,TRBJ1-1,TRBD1,CASSLRSRGLPQEAFF,TGTGCCAGCAGCTTAAGGTCGAGGGGGCTGCCCCAGGAAGCTTTCTTT
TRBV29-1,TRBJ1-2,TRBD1,CSLRTGDYGYTF,TGCAGCCTTCGGACAGGGGACTATGGCTACACCTTC
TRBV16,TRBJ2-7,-,CASSPDSASSYEQYF,TGTGCCAGCAGCCCAGACAGCGCCAGCTCCTACGAGCAGTACTTC
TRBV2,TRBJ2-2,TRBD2,CASSERLADNTGELFF,TGTGCCAGCAGTGAACGGCTAGCGGACAACACCGGGGAGCTGTTTTTT
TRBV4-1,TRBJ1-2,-,CASSLAGVYGYTF,TGCGCCAGCAGCCTGGCGGGGGTATATGGCTACACCTTC
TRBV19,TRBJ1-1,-,CASSILTGNTEAFF,TGTGCCAGTAGTATTTTAACAGGGAACACTGAAGCTTTCTTT